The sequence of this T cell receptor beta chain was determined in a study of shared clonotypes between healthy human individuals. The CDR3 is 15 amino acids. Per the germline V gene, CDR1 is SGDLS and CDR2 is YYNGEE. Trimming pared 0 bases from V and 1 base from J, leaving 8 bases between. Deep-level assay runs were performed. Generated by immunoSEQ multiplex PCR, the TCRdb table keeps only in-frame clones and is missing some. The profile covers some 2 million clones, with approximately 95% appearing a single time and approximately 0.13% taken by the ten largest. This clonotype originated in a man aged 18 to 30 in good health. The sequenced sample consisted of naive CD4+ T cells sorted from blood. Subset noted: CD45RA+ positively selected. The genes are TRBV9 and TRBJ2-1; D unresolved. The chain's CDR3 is CASSVGTESYNEQFF. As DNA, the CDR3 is TGTGCCAGCAGCGTAGGGACGGAGTCCTACAATGAGCAGTTCTTC.